A selection of T cell receptor beta chains follows, all from one sample in a study of regulatory T cells in long-lasting Graves disease. TCRdb processed the multiplex PCR reads anew with MiXCR; each CDR3 protein has one entry. The repertoire holds about 300,000 distinct CDR3 sequences, roughly a fifth seen once, with about 56% in the top ten. The sample here was peripheral blood mononuclear cells (PBMCs), taken when the disease was refractory, from a patient treated with antithyroid drugs. The receptors stem from a female donor with Graves disease. Each CDR3 is given with its conserved first and last residue. A D gene is named only where the DNA matches it firmly. Some rows have no size entry. The others give once, few or many, or a class for an expanded clone.

j_gene | abundance | d_gene | v_gene | CDR3nt | CDR3aa
TRBJ2-2 | . | . | TRBV12-3/TRBV12-4 | TGTGCCAGCAGTTTGATGGAGGACGGGGAGCTGTTTTTT | CASSLMEDGELFF
TRBJ1-2 | once | TRBD1 | TRBV2 | TGTGCCAGCAGTGTGACAGGGGATGCGGTATACGGCTACACCTTC | CASSVTGDAVYGYTF
TRBJ2-5 | few | . | TRBV7-2 | TGTGCCAGCACCGCGGGCGATTTAGTGGAGACCCAGTACTTC | CASTAGDLVETQYF
TRBJ1-1 | many | TRBD1 | TRBV29-1 | TGCAGCGTTGATCAGGGGGCGGAGGCCACTGAAGCTTTCTTT | CSVDQGAEATEAFF
TRBJ2-2 | few | TRBD2 | TRBV12-3/TRBV12-4 | TGTGCCAGCAGTGAAGAAGCGGGAGGTTCGGCCGGGGAGCTGTTTTTT | CASSEEAGGSAGELFF
TRBJ2-7 | few | TRBD2 | TRBV20-1 | TGCAGTGCTAGAGATATCGTGGGACTAGCGGGCCATTTCTCCTACGAGCAGTACTTC | CSARDIVGLAGHFSYEQYF
TRBJ2-7 | many | . | TRBV6-5 | TGTGCCAGCAGTTACGCCGGGACGGTCACCTACGAGCAGTACTTC | CASSYAGTVTYEQYF
TRBJ1-5 | few | . | TRBV18 | TGTGCCAGCTCACCACCTCTGGGGGGAGGACAGCCCCAGCATTTT | CASSPPLGGGQPQHF
TRBJ1-1 | . | . | TRBV3-1 | TGTGCCAGCAGCCAACAGGGTGTCACTGAAGCTTTCTTT | CASSQQGVTEAFF
TRBJ1-1 | . | . | TRBV15 | TGTGCCACCAGCAGAGATCTGGGGACTCCAGCTTTCTTT | CATSRDLGTPAFF
TRBJ1-3 | many | . | TRBV28 | TGTGCCAGCAGTTTATTGAAACAGATAAACACCATATATTTT | CASSLLKQINTIYF
TRBJ2-6 | once | . | TRBV19 | TGTGCCAGTAGTACGCACCGGACGGATCTTATGGCTGGGGCCAACGTCCTGACTTTC | CASSTHRTDLMAGANVLTF
TRBJ1-2 | many | . | TRBV20-1 | TGCAGTGCTAGAGAGCCGGGAACTAACTATGGCTACACCTTC | CSAREPGTNYGYTF
TRBJ1-6 | . | . | TRBV18 | TGTGCCAGCTCACCACTTCAGGGCTTCGGGTCACCCCTCCACTTT | CASSPLQGFGSPLHF
TRBJ2-3 | . | TRBD1 | TRBV5-1 | TGCGCCAGCAGCTTGGGACAGGGAGCTTCAGATACGCAGTATTTT | CASSLGQGASDTQYF
TRBJ2-7 | . | . | TRBV7-3 | TGTGCCAGCAGCCCCCCAGGGACCGGAAGCAGCGAGCAGTACTTC | CASSPPGTGSSEQYF
TRBJ2-7 | few | TRBD2 | TRBV20-1 | TGCAGTGCCCCGACTAGCAGTCCCTACGAGCAGTACTTC | CSAPTSSPYEQYF
TRBJ1-2 | . | . | TRBV29-1 | TGCAGCGTTGGGCCGGATCTAGGTGCGTTCTATGGCTACACCTTC | CSVGPDLGAFYGYTF
TRBJ1-5 | few | . | TRBV19 | TGTGCCAGTAGTATAGGGGACAGCAATCAGCCCCAGCATTTT | CASSIGDSNQPQHF
TRBJ2-7 | few | TRBD1 | TRBV28 | TGTGCCAGCAGTCCGGCTTTCGGGACAGGGGCTAGTGAGCAGTACTTC | CASSPAFGTGASEQYF
TRBJ2-7 | many | . | TRBV12-3/TRBV12-4 | TGTGCCAGCACTACCAGGGTGGACGAGCAGTACTTC | CASTTRVDEQYF
TRBJ2-1 | many | TRBD2 | TRBV11-2 | TGTGCCAGCAGCGGGACTAGCGGGAGGGCCTCCTACAATGAGCAGTTCTTC | CASSGTSGRASYNEQFF
TRBJ2-5 | . | . | TRBV7-2 | TGTGCCAGCAGCTTAGGAACGGGAACGGAGACCCAGTACTTC | CASSLGTGTETQYF
TRBJ2-1 | once | TRBD1 | TRBV27 | TGTGCCAGCACCGACAGGGACAGTGAGCAGTTCTTC | CASTDRDSEQFF
TRBJ2-2 | few | TRBD2 | TRBV4-1 | TGCGCCAGCAGCCAAGCTTGGACTAGCGGCCGGAGCACCGGGGAGCTGTTTTTT | CASSQAWTSGRSTGELFF
TRBJ2-3 | . | . | TRBV24-1 | TGTGCCACCAGTGACCGCGTCCGGGCCAGCGACACAGATACGCAGTATTTT | CATSDRVRASDTDTQYF
TRBJ2-7 | many | . | TRBV20-1 | TGCAGTGCTGGGCCGACAGCGAGCTCATACGAGCAGTACTTC | CSAGPTASSYEQYF
TRBJ1-2 | many | . | TRBV12-3/TRBV12-4 | TGTGCCAGCAGTTTAGTCGAGGACCTCTATGGCTACACCTTC | CASSLVEDLYGYTF
TRBJ2-7 | . | . | TRBV11-2 | TGTGCCAGCAGGCCGACAGCCTCCTACGAGCAGTACTTC | CASRPTASYEQYF
TRBJ2-7 | . | TRBD1 | TRBV6-1 | TGTGCCAGCAGTGAATATGCTGGGGGGACAGGGGTCTACGAGCAGTACTTC | CASSEYAGGTGVYEQYF
TRBJ1-5 | few | . | TRBV6-1 | TGTGCCAGCATGGGGGGGGGCTCAGGCAATCAGCCCCAGCATTTT | CASMGGGSGNQPQHF
TRBJ1-6 | few | TRBD1 | TRBV13 | TGTGCCAGCAGCTTAGGCGGGACAGCTCCTGCCCCCTATAATTCACCCCTCCACTTT | CASSLGGTAPAPYNSPLHF